Listed below are T cell receptor beta chains from one sample, sequenced in a study of T cell responses to AZD1222 COVID-19 vaccine. TCRdb's table, derived via immunoSEQ multiplex PCR, lists solely in-frame clones and lacks some. The sample yields about 160,000 clones, 80% to 95% seen once. Specimen: peripheral blood, collected 28 days after the second AZD1222 dose. The receptors stem from an adult who received the AZD1222 COVID-19 vaccine. Both conserved end residues are part of each CDR3. Fields, in order: clone size, D gene, J gene, V gene, CDR3 DNA, CDR3 protein. The D gene is left open where the match is weak. The size of a clone is reported for some rows only, either as once, few or many, or as a class for expanded clones.

NA NA TRBJ1-5 TRBV11-2 TGTGCCAGCAGCTCTACTCTGGGGCCCCAGCATTTT CASSSTLGPQHF
NA NA TRBJ1-5 TRBV19 TGTGCCAGTAGTATTAGCCGCAATCAGCCCCAGCATTTT CASSISRNQPQHF
NA NA TRBJ1-3 TRBV28 TGTGCCAGCAGCCTGCGGCCGAGCTCTGGAAACACCATATATTTT CASSLRPSSGNTIYF
NA NA TRBJ1-2 TRBV4-1 TGCGCCAGCAGCCAAGAAGCGGGTCCGGGAGGCTACACCTTC CASSQEAGPGGYTF
NA NA TRBJ1-1 TRBV6-5 TGTGCCAGCAGTACCCCGTTGAACACTGAAGCTTTCTTT CASSTPLNTEAFF
few NA TRBJ1-5 TRBV10-3 TGTGCCATCACCCCAGGCAGGGATCAGCCCCAGCATTTT CAITPGRDQPQHF
NA TRBD2 TRBJ2-7 TRBV6-5 TGTGCCAGCAGTTACTCGGGACTAGCGAGTTACGAGCAGTACTTC CASSYSGLASYEQYF
NA NA TRBJ1-1 TRBV10-3 TGTGCCATCAGTGACGGGGTGAACACTGAAGCTTTCTTT CAISDGVNTEAFF
NA TRBD2 TRBJ2-7 TRBV7-9 TGTGCCAGCAGCTCGACACTAGCGGGAGGGTACGAGCAGTACTTC CASSSTLAGGYEQYF
NA TRBD1 TRBJ1-2 TRBV9 TGTGCCAGCAGCATCACAGGGGGCGACTATGGCTACACCTTC CASSITGGDYGYTF
NA NA TRBJ1-1 TRBV5-1 TGCGCCAGCAGCTTGGCCGAGGACAGTCGCATGAACACTGAAGCTTTCTTT CASSLAEDSRMNTEAFF
NA TRBD2 TRBJ2-1 TRBV5-1 TGCGCCAGCAGCTGGGGACTAGCCGACAATGAGCAGTTCTTC CASSWGLADNEQFF
NA TRBD1 TRBJ1-5 TRBV19 TGTGCCAGTAGTCCCGGACAGGGGTCCCATCAGCCCCAGCATTTT CASSPGQGSHQPQHF
once NA TRBJ2-3 TRBV5-1 TGCGCCAGCAGCTTACACACAGGGAAAACAGATACGCAGTATTTT CASSLHTGKTDTQYF
NA NA TRBJ1-3 TRBV2 TGTGCCAGCAGTGACAGGGGTGGAAACACCATATATTTT CASSDRGGNTIYF
NA NA TRBJ1-1 TRBV5-6 TGTGCCAGCAGCTTCTTCCAGGGCACTGAAGCTTTCTTT CASSFFQGTEAFF